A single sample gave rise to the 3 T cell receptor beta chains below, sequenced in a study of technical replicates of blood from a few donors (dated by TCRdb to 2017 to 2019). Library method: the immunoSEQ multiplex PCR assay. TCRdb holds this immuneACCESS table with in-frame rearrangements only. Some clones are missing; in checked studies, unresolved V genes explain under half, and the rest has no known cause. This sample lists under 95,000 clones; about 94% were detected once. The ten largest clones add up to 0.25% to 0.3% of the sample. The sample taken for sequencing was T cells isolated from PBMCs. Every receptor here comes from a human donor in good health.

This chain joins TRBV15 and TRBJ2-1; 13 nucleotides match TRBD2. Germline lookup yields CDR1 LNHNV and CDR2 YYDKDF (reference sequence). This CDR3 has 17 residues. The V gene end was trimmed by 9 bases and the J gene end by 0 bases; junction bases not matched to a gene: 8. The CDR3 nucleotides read TGTGCCACTGGCGGGACTAGCGGGACCAGCTCCTACAATGAGCAGTTCTTC. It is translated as CATGGTSGTSSYNEQFF.

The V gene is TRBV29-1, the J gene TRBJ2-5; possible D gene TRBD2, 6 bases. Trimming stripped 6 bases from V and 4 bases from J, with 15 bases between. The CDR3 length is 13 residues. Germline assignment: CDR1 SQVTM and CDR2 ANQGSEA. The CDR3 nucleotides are TGCAGCGTGGGACGGGACTCTGGAGAGACCCAGTACTTC. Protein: CSVGRDSGETQYF.

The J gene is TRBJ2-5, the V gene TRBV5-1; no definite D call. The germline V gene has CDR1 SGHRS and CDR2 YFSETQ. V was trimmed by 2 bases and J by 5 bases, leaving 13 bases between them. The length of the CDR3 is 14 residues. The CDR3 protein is CASSFGSGPETQYF. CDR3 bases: TGCGCCAGCAGCTTCGGTTCAGGCCCGGAGACCCAGTACTTC.